One sample yielded the 31 T cell receptor beta chains listed below, sequenced in a study of blood T cell repertoires in COVID-19. The data were produced by immunoSEQ multiplex PCR, yet TCRdb's version contains in-frame clones alone and is incomplete. The sample contains roughly 120,000 clones, about 85% of which appear only once. The sequenced sample consisted of peripheral blood. All receptors come from a human donor in a cohort sampled during active COVID-19.

J is TRBJ2-1 and V is TRBV27; TRBD1 agrees at 10 bases. V dropped 5 bases and J dropped 8; count of bases not matched to a gene: 9. The germline V gene encodes CDR1 MNHEY and CDR2 SMNVEV (reference sequence). CDR3 length: 15 residues. This CDR3 is CASSPGRTGGDEQFF. The CDR3 DNA is TGTGCCAGCAGTCCAGGGCGGACAGGGGGTGATGAGCAGTTCTTC.

CDR3 protein: CASNLQGGNQPQHF. The CDR3 DNA sequence: TGTGCCAGCAACCTACAGGGTGGCAATCAGCCCCAGCATTTT. V usage is TRBV2 and J usage is TRBJ1-5; D possibly corresponds to TRBD1 (6 bases). The CDR3 is 14 residues long. CDR1 and CDR2 from the germline V gene are SNHLY and FYNNEI. Trimming removed 7 bases at V and 2 bases at J, with 12 bases between.

The chain has TRBV19 and TRBJ1-2; no firm D call. The CDR3 contains 15 residues. Deletions cut 7 bases from V and 2 bases from J, with 17 bases between. Germline V CDR1 and CDR2: LNHDA, SQIVND (reference sequence). The CDR3 here is CASTDGGRGNYGYTF. DNA of the CDR3: TGTGCCAGTACCGATGGTGGTAGAGGAAACTATGGCTACACCTTC.

This chain connects TRBV9 to TRBJ2-1; 13 nucleotides match TRBD2. Germline CDR1 reads SGDLS; CDR2 reads YYNGEE. V lost 0 bases and J lost 5; bases outside the gene matches: 2. The CDR3 covers 16 residues. CDR3: CASSVGTSGRNNEQFF. The CDR3 DNA reads as TGTGCCAGCAGCGTAGGGACTAGCGGGAGAAACAATGAGCAGTTCTTC.

The chain is built from TRBV6-8 and TRBJ2-1; the match to TRBD2 covers 9 bases. The CDR3 covers 22 residues. In germline, CDR1 is MNHGY, CDR2 SAAAGT. The V gene end was trimmed by 4 bases and the J gene end by 3 bases; junction bases not matched to a gene: 25. In DNA, the CDR3 is TGTGCCAGCAGTTGGAACGGCCGTCGGCGGGAGGGCGGGACCCAATACTACAATGAGCAGTTCTTC. Amino acids: CASSWNGRRREGGTQYYNEQFF.

J is TRBJ2-5 and V is TRBV10-3; 8 bases are a match to TRBD1. The CDR3 extends over 16 amino acids. Losses at the gene ends were 6 bases for V and 5 bases for J; bases not matched to a gene: 14. Germline V lookup: CDR1 ENHRY, CDR2 SYGVKD. CDR3 sequence (DNA): TGTGCCATCAGCGCCACCAGGGACAGGAGTTGGGAGACCCAGTACTTC. Translation: CAISATRDRSWETQYF.

The chain recombines TRBV12-3 or TRBV12-4 with TRBJ1-2, with D unresolved. This CDR3 is built from 12 residues. Trimming cost V 5 bases and J 5 bases, with 9 bases left between them. In DNA form, the CDR3 reads TGTGCCAGCAGTGAGGGCGGTTATGGCTACACCTTC. Translated, it gives CASSEGGYGYTF.

V usage is TRBV28 and J usage is TRBJ1-2; 8 bases align to TRBD1. Losses at the gene ends were 3 bases for V and 5 bases for J; bases not matched to a gene: 5. There are 14 residues in the CDR3. CDR1 is MDHEN, CDR2 SYDVKM, per germline. The chain's CDR3 is CASSLDRVLYGYTF. The CDR3 region has the DNA TGTGCCAGCAGTTTGGACAGGGTTTTATATGGCTACACCTTC.

The chain couples TRBV5-1 to TRBJ2-7; possibly TRBD1 for D (6 bases). There are 17 residues in the CDR3. CDR1 SGHRS and CDR2 YFSETQ come from the germline V gene. Trimming took 2 bases from V and 0 from J, leaving 18 bases between them. The CDR3 DNA reads as TGCGCCAGCAGCTTTCAACCGACAGGACTTAGCTCCTACGAGCAGTACTTC. This codes for CASSFQPTGLSSYEQYF.

About this clone itself: The CDR3 end shows no conserved phenylalanine or tryptophan, and so a read error is likely. It is unclear where the CDR3 begins or ends on the DNA, so no DNA is shown, and the CDR3 is as TCRdb lists it. The rearrangement links TRBV10-3 to TRBJ2-3; TRBD2 reflects the table's D call only, with no check against the DNA. Including both end residues, the CDR3 is 13 amino acids long. Per germline, CDR1 ENHRY and CDR2 SYGVKD. The CDR3 sequence is CAISESVERDLRV.

V is TRBV2 and J is TRBJ2-3; D possibly corresponds to TRBD2 (6 bases). The germline V gene encodes CDR1 SNHLY and CDR2 FYNNEI. There are 13 residues in the CDR3. Trimming left V 5 bases short and J 1 base short, with 7 bases between. Here the CDR3 reads CASSREGTDTQYF. As DNA, the CDR3 is TGTGCCAGCAGTAGGGAGGGCACAGATACGCAGTATTTT.

The chain combines TRBV6-5 with TRBJ1-1, with D hard to call. In germline, CDR1 is MNHEY, CDR2 SVGAGI. The V gene lost 6 bases and the J gene lost 1 base, with 9 bases spanning the gap. The CDR3 has 13 amino acids. In DNA form, the CDR3 reads TGTGCCAGCAGGATTCACGGGAACACTGAAGCTTTCTTT. It encodes CASRIHGNTEAFF.

V usage is TRBV5-4 and J usage is TRBJ2-3, with a tentative D call TRBD1 (6 bases). Germline CDR1 is SGHNT and CDR2 is YYREEE (reference sequence). The V end lost 4 bases, the J end lost 8 bases, and 20 bases lay between the germline ends. The CDR3 has 15 amino acids. The CDR3 reads CASSDKNNRVLTQYF. CDR3 in DNA: TGTGCCAGCAGCGACAAAAACAACAGGGTTCTTACGCAGTATTTT. Full variable domain (rest looked up from reference TRBV5-4 and TRBJ2-3): ETGVTQSPTHLIKTRGQQVTLRCSSQSGHNTVSWYQQALGQGPQFIFQYYREEENGRGNFPPRFSGLQFPNYSSELNVNALELDDSALYLCASSDKNNRVLTQYFGPGTRLTVL.

The J gene is TRBJ2-7, the V gene TRBV4-2; 10 bases are shared with TRBD2. V shed 3 bases and J 1 base; nucleotides not matched to a gene: 24. The germline V gene has CDR1 LGHNA and CDR2 YNFKEQ. The CDR3 runs to 22 residues. CDR3 nucleotides: TGTGCCAGCAGCCAGCAAACCCCTGTGGGCATCCATACTAGCGGGGCTTCCTACGAGCAGTACTTC. Its translation is CASSQQTPVGIHTSGASYEQYF.

The chain combines TRBV3-1 (or the pseudogene TRBV3-2) with TRBJ2-7; 8 bases line up with TRBD2. This CDR3 is built from 16 residues. From germline, CDR1 is LGHDT and CDR2 YNNKEL (reference sequence). Trimming took 0 bases from V and 0 from J; bases not matched to a gene: 4. The chain's CDR3 is CASSQDHGLASYEQYF. The CDR3 DNA reads TGTGCCAGCAGCCAAGATCATGGACTAGCCTCCTACGAGCAGTACTTC.

The rearrangement uses TRBV28 and TRBJ1-1, with D tentatively TRBD1 (5 bases). Germline values: CDR1 MDHEN, CDR2 SYDVKM. V was shortened by 3 bases and J by 1 base, with 15 bases between the two germline ends. The CDR3 is 16 residues long. This CDR3 is CASSFRGGAPNTEAFF. For the CDR3, the DNA is TGTGCCAGCAGTTTCAGAGGAGGGGCCCCGAACACTGAAGCTTTCTTT.

The rearrangement joins TRBV7-2 to TRBJ2-1, with 8 bases that match TRBD2. J lost 3 bases, V lost 2 bases, and 3 bases had no gene match. The CDR3 is made up of 15 amino acids. Germline CDR1 and CDR2: SGHTA and FQGNSA. The CDR3 loop is CASSLHGRGYNEQFF. CDR3 sequence (DNA): TGTGCCAGCAGCTTACACGGGAGGGGCTACAATGAGCAGTTCTTC.

This clone has a single count. The CDR3 loop is CASSVGLAGNTGELFF. As DNA, the CDR3 is TGTGCCAGCAGCGTAGGACTAGCGGGGAACACCGGGGAGCTGTTTTTT. The chain couples TRBV9 to TRBJ2-2; TRBD2 matches 10 bases. CDR1 is SGDLS and CDR2 is YYNGEE in the germline V gene. After removal of 0 bases from V and 1 base from J, the junction contained 0 bases not matched to a gene. The CDR3 is 16 residues long.

The chain joins TRBV9 to TRBJ2-6, with a weak D call TRBD2 (5 bases). Germline-derived CDR1 and CDR2 are SGDLS and YYNGEE. Trimming pared 0 bases from V and 4 bases from J, leaving 8 bases between. This CDR3 region has 15 residues. The CDR3 sequence is CASSVDGIGANVLTF. CDR3 in DNA: TGTGCCAGCAGCGTAGACGGGATCGGGGCCAACGTCCTGACTTTC.

The rearrangement joins TRBV5-4 to TRBJ1-6; 8 nucleotides align to TRBD1. The CDR3 contains 14 residues. Germline V gene data show CDR1 as SGHNT and CDR2 as YYREEE (reference sequence). Trimming removed 4 bases from V and 8 bases from J; junction bases left unmatched: 5. This chain's CDR3 is CASSPGQGDSPLHF. In DNA, the CDR3 is TGTGCCAGCAGCCCCGGACAGGGAGATTCACCCCTCCACTTT. Using reference TRBV5-4 and TRBJ1-6 for the parts outside the CDR3, the full variable domain is ETGVTQSPTHLIKTRGQQVTLRCSSQSGHNTVSWYQQALGQGPQFIFQYYREEENGRGNFPPRFSGLQFPNYSSELNVNALELDDSALYLCASSPGQGDSPLHFGNGTRLTVT.

The rearrangement joins TRBV21-1 to TRBJ2-5; no check of the table's D call, TRBD2, against the DNA was made. TRBV21-1 is a pseudogene segment. This CDR3 region has 16 residues. The CDR3 DNA reads as TGTGCCAGCAGCAAAGTAAGGAGACTGTTACAAGAGACCCAGTACTTC. Residues: CASSKVRRLLQETQYF.

This chain uses TRBV7-9 with TRBJ1-4, with D uncertain. The V and J ends lost 8 bases and 7 bases respectively, with 14 bases between them. The CDR3 covers 13 residues. Per the germline V gene, CDR1 is SEHNR and CDR2 is FQNEAQ (reference sequence). The CDR3 nucleotides read TGTGCCAGCCGGCGAGGGTCTAGTGAAAAACTGTTTTTT. Amino acids: CASRRGSSEKLFF.

The rearrangement uses TRBV7-3 and TRBJ1-2, with 9 bases fitting TRBD1. V gave up 5 bases and J gave up 13 bases; unmatched junction bases: 11. CDR3 length equals 13 residues. Germline-derived CDR1 and CDR2 are SGHTA and FQGTGA. CDR3 amino acids: CASSPDRDRDITF. For the CDR3, the DNA is TGTGCCAGCAGCCCAGACCGGGACAGGGATATCACCTTC.

The chain carries TRBV30 and TRBJ1-4, with 9 bases matching TRBD1. V shed 2 bases, J shed 8 bases, and the junction held 6 bases outside the gene matches. CDR3 length equals 14 residues. Germline CDR1 reads GTSNPN; CDR2 reads SVGIG (reference sequence). Here the CDR3 reads CAWSQQGAGEKLFF. The CDR3 bases are TGTGCCTGGAGTCAACAGGGGGCCGGGGAAAAACTGTTTTTT.

This clone has a single count. The V call is TRBV24-1, the J call TRBJ1-1; D not resolved. Germline V gene data show CDR1 as KGHDR and CDR2 as SFDVKD. Trimming removed 6 bases at V and 1 base at J, with 8 bases between. This CDR3 comprises 13 residues. CDR3 DNA: TGTGCCACCAGTACGTGGAGGAACACTGAAGCTTTCTTT. This translates into CATSTWRNTEAFF.

The table lists this clone with a count of one. The chain employs TRBV29-1 and TRBJ1-1; 7 bases fit TRBD1. Germline CDR1 is SQVTM and CDR2 is ANQGSEA. CDR3 size: 14 residues. Losses at the gene ends were 4 bases for V and 2 bases for J; bases not matched to a gene: 7. The CDR3: CSVGTGQVNTEAFF. As DNA, the CDR3 is TGCAGCGTTGGTACAGGACAGGTAAACACTGAAGCTTTCTTT.

V and J are TRBV13 and TRBJ1-5, with 8 positions matching TRBD1. The CDR3 is made up of 15 amino acids. The V gene end was trimmed by 5 bases and the J gene end by 9 bases; junction bases not matched to a gene: 12. From germline, CDR1 is PRHDT and CDR2 FYEKMQ (reference sequence). The DNA of the CDR3 is TGTGCCAGCAGCCTGGACAGGGCCTTGCGGTCGCCCCAGCATTTT. This sequence encodes CASSLDRALRSPQHF.

CDR3 protein: CASSVGPPGGAEAFF. For the CDR3, the DNA is TGTGCCAGCAGCGTAGGTCCCCCGGGGGGGGCTGAAGCTTTCTTT. The chain links TRBV9 to TRBJ1-1; perhaps TRBD1 as D (5 bases). The CDR3 runs 15 residues. The germline V gene has CDR1 SGDLS and CDR2 YYNGEE. The V end lost 0 bases, the J end lost 6 bases, and 15 bases lay between the germline ends.

The chain joins TRBV28 to TRBJ1-5, with unresolved D. Germline-derived CDR1 and CDR2 are MDHEN and SYDVKM. Trimming left V 2 bases short and J 0 bases short, with 14 bases between. The CDR3 length is 17 residues. CDR3 sequence reads: CASSLPSGRASNQPQHF. In DNA, the CDR3 is TGTGCCAGCAGTTTACCTAGTGGGAGGGCTAGCAATCAGCCCCAGCATTTT. The whole variable domain, remainder taken from reference TRBV28 and TRBJ1-5, is DVKVTQSSRYLVKRTGEKVFLECVQDMDHENMFWYRQDPGLGLRLIYFSYDVKMKEKGDIPEGYSVSREKKERFSLILESASTNQTSMYLCASSLPSGRASNQPQHFGDGTRLSIL.

This chain joins TRBV4-1 and TRBJ2-7, with 7 bases matching TRBD1. Germline CDR1 MGHRA, CDR2 YSYEKL. This CDR3 spans 18 amino acids. The J segment lost 3 bases and the V segment lost 3 bases, leaving 17 bases of the junction unmatched. The CDR3 spells CASSQSVDRVLGSYEQYF. The CDR3 DNA sequence: TGCGCCAGCAGCCAGAGCGTAGACAGGGTGTTAGGGAGCTACGAGCAGTACTTC.

This clone was detected only once. The chain has TRBV12-5 and TRBJ1-1, with a tentative D call TRBD1 (6 bases). Looked up from germline, CDR1 is LGHNT and CDR2 is FRNRAP. The CDR3 sequence is 13 residues long. Between the trimmed V and J ends, which lost 9 bases and 1 base, there was a span of 12 bases. CDR3 in amino acids: CARALGGNTEAFF. Here the CDR3 DNA reads TGTGCTAGAGCCTTAGGGGGGAACACTGAAGCTTTCTTT.